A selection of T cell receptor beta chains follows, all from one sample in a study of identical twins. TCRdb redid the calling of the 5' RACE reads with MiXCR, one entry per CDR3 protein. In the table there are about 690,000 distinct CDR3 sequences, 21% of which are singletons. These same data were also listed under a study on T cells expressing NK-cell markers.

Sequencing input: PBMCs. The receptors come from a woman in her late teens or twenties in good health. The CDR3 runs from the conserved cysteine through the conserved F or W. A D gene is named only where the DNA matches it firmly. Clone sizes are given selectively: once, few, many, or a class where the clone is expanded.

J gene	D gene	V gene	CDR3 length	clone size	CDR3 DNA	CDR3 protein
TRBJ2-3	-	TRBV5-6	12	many	TGTGCCAGCAGCCTCTACACAGATACGCAGTATTTT	CASSLYTDTQYF
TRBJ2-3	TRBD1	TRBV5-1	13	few	TGCGCCAGCAGGACTCGGACAGGGAGTACGCAGTATTTT	CASRTRTGSTQYF
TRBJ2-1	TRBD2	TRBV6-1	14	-	TGTGCCAGCAGTGAAGAAGGGACTAGAAATGAGCAGTTCTTC	CASSEEGTRNEQFF
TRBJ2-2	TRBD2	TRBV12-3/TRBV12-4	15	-	TGTGCCAGCAGTTCCCTAGCGGGAGGGGTCGGGGAGCTGTTTTTT	CASSSLAGGVGELFF
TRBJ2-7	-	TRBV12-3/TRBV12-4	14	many	TGTGCCAGCAGCCCATCCGGGGCATCCTACGAGCAGTACTTC	CASSPSGASYEQYF
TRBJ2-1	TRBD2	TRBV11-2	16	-	TGTGCCAGCAGCTCCCTCTTAGCGGGGGCTTACAATGAGCAGTTCTTC	CASSSLLAGAYNEQFF
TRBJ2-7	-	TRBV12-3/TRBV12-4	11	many	TGTGCCAGCAGTTACCAGGGCGAGCAGTACTTC	CASSYQGEQYF
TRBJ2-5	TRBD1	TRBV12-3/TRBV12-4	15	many	TGTGCCAGCAGTGTATGGACAGGGGGCGGGGAGACCCAGTACTTC	CASSVWTGGGETQYF
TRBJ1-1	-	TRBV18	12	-	TGTGCCAGCGCGGGAGGGGGCACTGAAGCTTTCTTT	CASAGGGTEAFF
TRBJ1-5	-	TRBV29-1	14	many	TGCAGCGCTACAGTTGACAGGCTTAATCAGCCCCAGCATTTT	CSATVDRLNQPQHF
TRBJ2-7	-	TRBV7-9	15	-	TGTGCCAGCAGCGCCCCAGCAGGACCGACCTACGAGCAGTACTTC	CASSAPAGPTYEQYF
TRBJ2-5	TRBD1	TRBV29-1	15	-	TGCAGCGTCCCCCTTGGACAGGGGAGTCAAGAGACCCAGTACTTC	CSVPLGQGSQETQYF
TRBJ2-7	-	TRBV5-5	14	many	TGTGCCAGCAGCTTGGAGCACCATTCCTACGAGCAGTACTTC	CASSLEHHSYEQYF
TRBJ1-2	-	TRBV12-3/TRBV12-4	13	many	TGTGCCACAGGGACTACGGGGGACTATGGCTACACCTTC	CATGTTGDYGYTF
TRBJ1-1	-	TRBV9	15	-	TGTGCCAGCAGCCCAAACCCAAGGGTCGACACTGAAGCTTTCTTT	CASSPNPRVDTEAFF
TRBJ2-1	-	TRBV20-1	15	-	TGCAGTGCTAGATCTGGAGCCCCGGGCGTCAATGAGCAGTTCTTC	CSARSGAPGVNEQFF
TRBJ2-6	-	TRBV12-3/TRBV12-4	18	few	TGTGCCAGCAGTTTCCCTCCGGGACGGTCCTCTGGGGCCAACGTCCTGACTTTC	CASSFPPGRSSGANVLTF
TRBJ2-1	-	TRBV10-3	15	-	TGTGCCATCAGTGCCCCCGACCTAGGTGCGTATGAGCAGTTCTTC	CAISAPDLGAYEQFF
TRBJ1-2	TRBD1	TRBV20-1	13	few	TGCAGTGCTAAGACCCCGGGACAGCCAACATACACCTTC	CSAKTPGQPTYTF
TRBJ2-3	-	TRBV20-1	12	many	TGCAGTGTAGATCTGAGCACAGATACGCAGTATTTT	CSVDLSTDTQYF
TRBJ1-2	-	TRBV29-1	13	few	TGCAGCGCTGACGTTGTACTCAACTATGGCTACACCTTC	CSADVVLNYGYTF
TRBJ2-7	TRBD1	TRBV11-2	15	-	TGTGCCAGCAGCTTCGGACAGGGCATCTCCTACGAGCAGTACTTC	CASSFGQGISYEQYF
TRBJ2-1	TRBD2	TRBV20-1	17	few	TGCAGTGCTAGAGTTCCTCCGGGACTAGCGGGAGGCAATGAGCAGTTCTTC	CSARVPPGLAGGNEQFF
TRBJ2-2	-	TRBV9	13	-	TGTGCCAGCAGCGTCACGATCACCGGGGAGCTGTTTTTT	CASSVTITGELFF
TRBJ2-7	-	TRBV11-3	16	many	TGTGCCAGCAGCTCGGATACGCGGGGCAATACCTACGAGCAGTACTTC	CASSSDTRGNTYEQYF
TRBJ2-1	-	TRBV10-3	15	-	TGTGCCATCAGTGATACCCGGGATGCCTACAATGAGCAGTTCTTC	CAISDTRDAYNEQFF
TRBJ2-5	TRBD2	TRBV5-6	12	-	TGTGCCAGCAGCTTGTCGTGGGAGGGCCAGTACTTC	CASSLSWEGQYF